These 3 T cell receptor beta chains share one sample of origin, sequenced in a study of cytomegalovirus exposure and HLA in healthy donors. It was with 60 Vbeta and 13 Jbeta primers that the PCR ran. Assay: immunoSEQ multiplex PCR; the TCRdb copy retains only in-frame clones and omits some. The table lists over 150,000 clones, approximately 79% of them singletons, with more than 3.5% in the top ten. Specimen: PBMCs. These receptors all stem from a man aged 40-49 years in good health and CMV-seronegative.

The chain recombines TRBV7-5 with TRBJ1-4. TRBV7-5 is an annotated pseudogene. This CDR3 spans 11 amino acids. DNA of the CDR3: TGTGCCAGAGTAAGCGGTGTAGAACTGTTTTTT. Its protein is CARVSGVELFF.

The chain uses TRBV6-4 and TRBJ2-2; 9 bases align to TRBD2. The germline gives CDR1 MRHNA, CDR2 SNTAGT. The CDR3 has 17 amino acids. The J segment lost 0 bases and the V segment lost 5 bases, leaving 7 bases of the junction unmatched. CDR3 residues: CASSSLAGTSNTGELFF. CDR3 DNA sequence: TGTGCCAGCAGTAGCCTAGCGGGGACTTCGAACACCGGGGAGCTGTTTTTT.

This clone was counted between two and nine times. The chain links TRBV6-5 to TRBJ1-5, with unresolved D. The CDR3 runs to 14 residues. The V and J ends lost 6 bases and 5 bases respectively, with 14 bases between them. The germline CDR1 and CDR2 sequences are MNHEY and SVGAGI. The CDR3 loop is CASRGIGIHQPQHF. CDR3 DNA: TGTGCCAGCAGGGGGATCGGGATCCATCAGCCCCAGCATTTT.